Shown below are 20 T cell receptor beta chains from a single sample sequenced in a study of early T cells in non-severe SARS-CoV-2 infection. TCRdb passed the 5' RACE reads through MiXCR, listing each CDR3 protein once. The sample lists roughly 72,000 distinct CDR3 sequences, over 10% occurring once. The sequencing used whole blood, collected at baseline. These receptor sequences come from an adult who was a healthcare worker with PCR-confirmed SARS-CoV-2 infection or an uninfected control (not recorded which).

The J gene is TRBJ2-5, the V gene TRBV9; TRBD1 aligns across 7 bases. J lost 1 base, V lost 3 bases, and 6 bases had no gene match. Per the germline V gene, CDR1 is SGDLS and CDR2 is YYNGEE. The CDR3 is 15 residues long. This chain's CDR3 is CASSARQGRQETQYF. The CDR3 DNA reads as TGTGCCAGCAGCGCCCGACAGGGCCGCCAAGAGACCCAGTACTTC.

The sample holds many counts of this clonotype. The rearrangement uses TRBV7-2 and TRBJ1-2, with 11 bases aligning to TRBD1. The CDR3 is 15 amino acids. V dropped 3 bases and J dropped 7; count of bases not matched to a gene: 7. Germline values: CDR1 SGHTA, CDR2 FQGNSA. CDR3 loop: CASSFRTGGAAGYTF. CDR3 DNA sequence: TGTGCCAGCAGCTTTAGGACAGGGGGCGCGGCTGGCTACACCTTC.

This clonotype was counted at least ten times. The gene calls are TRBV20-1 and TRBJ2-5, with a possible D match to TRBD2 (6 bases). V dropped 0 bases and J dropped 2 bases, with 13 bases sitting between them. Germline CDR1 is DFQATT and CDR2 is SNEGSKA (reference sequence). The length of the CDR3 is 15 residues. CDR3 nucleotide sequence: TGCAGTGCTAGAGATCCCGGTGGGGGGCAAGAGACCCAGTACTTC. This translates into CSARDPGGGQETQYF.

The table lists this clonotype with a few counts. The V gene is TRBV6-2 or TRBV6-3, the J gene TRBJ2-7; TRBD2 matches at 8 bases. This CDR3 is built from 13 residues. Germline V gives CDR1 MNHEY, CDR2 SVGEGT. J was trimmed by 0 bases and V by 10 bases; bases with no gene match: 5. DNA for the CDR3: TGTGCCATCTCCCGGGGGGGCTCCTACGAGCAGTACTTC. Translation gives CAISRGGSYEQYF.

V gene TRBV29-1 combines with J gene TRBJ2-3; D is possibly TRBD1 or TRBD2 (5 bases each). Germline V gene data show CDR1 as SQVTM and CDR2 as ANQGSEA. Trimming pared 1 base from V and 0 bases from J, leaving 11 bases between. There are 15 residues in the CDR3. CDR3 loop: CSVEGGAPSTDTQYF. In DNA, the CDR3 is TGCAGCGTTGAAGGAGGGGCCCCTAGCACAGATACGCAGTATTTT.

Only one count was recorded for this clonotype. The V and J genes are TRBV7-2 and TRBJ2-3; D is uncertain. Trimming shortened V by 5 bases and J by 4 bases, and 10 bases separated the two germline ends. Germline V gives CDR1 SGHTA, CDR2 FQGNSA. CDR3 length: 13 amino acids. As DNA, the CDR3 is TGTGCCAGCAGCCGAGAGTTCGCAGATACGCAGTATTTT. This gives the protein CASSREFADTQYF.

The V and J genes are TRBV5-1 and TRBJ1-2; 7 bases are shared with TRBD1. V lost 4 bases to trimming and J lost 4 bases; unmatched junction nucleotides: 10. This CDR3 is built from 15 residues. Germline loops: CDR1 SGHRS, CDR2 YFSETQ. CDR3 residues: CASSNDGQAGYGYTF. In DNA form, the CDR3 reads TGCGCCAGCAGCAACGACGGACAGGCCGGCTATGGCTACACCTTC. The entire variable domain, with the rest obtained from reference TRBV5-1 and TRBJ1-2, is as follows: KAGVTQTPRYLIKTRGQQVTLSCSPISGHRSVSWYQQTPGQGLQFLFEYFSETQRNKGNFPGRFSGRQFSNSRSEMNVSTLELGDSALYLCASSNDGQAGYGYTFGSGTRLTVV.

V is TRBV12-3 or TRBV12-4 and J is TRBJ1-6; D gene uncertain. V was cut by 5 bases and J by 11 bases, with 16 bases left in between. The CDR3 runs to 14 residues. The CDR3, as DNA: TGTGCCAGCAGTGCCGACGGGCCAAGAGCACCCCTCCACTTT. Translating gives CASSADGPRAPLHF.

The CDR3 is CAISDGRDGSPLHF. In nucleotides, the CDR3 is TGTGCCATCAGTGATGGCAGGGACGGATCACCCCTCCACTTT. V is TRBV10-3 and J is TRBJ1-6; the D gene is possibly TRBD1 (5 bases). Between the trimmed V and J ends, which lost 3 bases and 10 bases, there was a span of 13 bases. Germline values: CDR1 ENHRY, CDR2 SYGVKD. This CDR3 has 14 residues.

This clonotype was detected many times. This chain links TRBV3-1 with TRBJ2-5; the D is unclear. Per the germline V gene, CDR1 is LGHDT and CDR2 is YNNKEL (reference sequence). This CDR3 has 12 amino acids. Trimming left V 3 bases short and J 3 bases short, with 5 bases between. CDR3 sequence reads: CASSHSEETQYF. In nucleotides, the CDR3 is TGTGCCAGCAGCCATTCGGAAGAGACCCAGTACTTC.

J is TRBJ2-3 and V is TRBV29-1; maybe TRBD1 (7 bases). With 1 base removed from V and 2 bases from J, the gap between germline ends came to 13 bases. The CDR3 consists of 15 residues. Germline V gives CDR1 SQVTM, CDR2 ANQGSEA. CDR3 DNA: TGCAGCGTTGAAGGCTCAGGGGGACTCACAGATACGCAGTATTTT. Translated: CSVEGSGGLTDTQYF.

This clonotype was counted at least ten times. The CDR3 sequence: CASSGEGQGAFF. For the CDR3, the DNA is TGTGCCAGCAGCGGTGAGGGACAGGGGGCCTTCTTC. The gene calls are TRBV9 and TRBJ2-1; 12 bases are a match to TRBD1. Germline CDR1 is SGDLS and CDR2 is YYNGEE. This CDR3 is built from 12 residues. V lost 3 bases to trimming and J lost 16 bases; unmatched junction nucleotides: 5.

The V call is TRBV4-1, the J call TRBJ2-5; no reliable D call. V was clipped by 0 bases and J by 4 bases, with 9 bases between them. The CDR3 is 14 amino acids. CDR1 is MGHRA and CDR2 is YSYEKL in the germline V gene. CDR3 amino acids: CASSQDAWGETQYF. The CDR3, as DNA: TGCGCCAGCAGCCAAGACGCCTGGGGAGAGACCCAGTACTTC.

This clonotype was counted between two and nine times. The rearrangement joins TRBV11-2 to TRBJ2-6; no clear D. CDR3 length: 18 residues. From germline, CDR1 is SGHAT and CDR2 FQNNGV. Trimming left V 1 base short and J 3 bases short, with 16 bases between. CDR3 sequence (DNA): TGTGCCAGCAGCTTAGGTAGGACCGCCCTTGGTGGGGCCAACGTCCTGACTTTC. Translation gives CASSLGRTALGGANVLTF.

This chain connects TRBV5-1 to TRBJ2-5; D uncertain. The germline V gene encodes CDR1 SGHRS and CDR2 YFSETQ. The CDR3 spans 13 residues. V shed 0 bases and J shed 3 bases, with 6 bases lying between them. The CDR3 nucleotides are TGCGCCAGCAGCTTGGAGGGAAAAGAGACCCAGTACTTC. It translates to CASSLEGKETQYF.

At least ten counts were recorded for this clonotype. The chain combines TRBV2 with TRBJ2-2; 7 positions match TRBD2. The J segment lost 3 bases and the V segment lost 2 bases, leaving 15 bases of the junction unmatched. Germline CDR1 and CDR2: SNHLY and FYNNEI. This CDR3 comprises 19 residues. DNA of the CDR3: TGTGCCAGCAGTGAACGGCTTCTCCTAGCGGTCCTAGACACCGGGGAGCTGTTTTTT. It is translated as CASSERLLLAVLDTGELFF.

This chain uses TRBV6-1 with TRBJ2-4; 9 nucleotides line up with TRBD1. Trimming removed 0 bases from V and 3 bases from J; junction bases left unmatched: 3. The length of the CDR3 is 16 residues. The germline gives CDR1 MNHNS, CDR2 SASEGT. CDR3: CASSEAGQGNKNIQYF. The CDR3 DNA reads TGTGCCAGCAGTGAAGCGGGACAGGGTAACAAAAACATTCAGTACTTC.

The CDR3 region is CASSIPRDHYGYTF. The CDR3 region has the DNA TGTGCCAGTAGTATTCCCCGGGACCACTATGGCTACACCTTC. This chain links TRBV19 with TRBJ1-2, with D possibly matching TRBD1 (5 bases). Per germline, CDR1 LNHDA and CDR2 SQIVND (reference sequence). Deletions cut 3 bases from V and 3 bases from J, with 11 bases between. The CDR3 extends over 14 amino acids.

In its sample, this clonotype was seen a few times. The DNA of the CDR3 is TGCAGTGCTCTCTCATCGGGCCGCTTCCTCCACTTT. This codes for CSALSSGRFLHF. The chain combines TRBV20-1 with TRBJ1-6; unclear D gene. CDR1 is DFQATT and CDR2 is SNEGSKA in the germline V gene (reference sequence). V lost 5 bases and J 15 bases, leaving 17 bases between the germline ends. The CDR3 runs to 12 residues.

A few counts support this clonotype. This CDR3 reads CASRRSGVRGTDTQYF. The CDR3 region has the DNA TGTGCCAGCAGGAGGTCCGGGGTTCGTGGGACAGATACGCAGTATTTT. The rearrangement links TRBV27 to TRBJ2-3, with D tentatively TRBD2 (5 bases). Trimming stripped 6 bases from V and 3 bases from J, with 19 bases between. CDR1 and CDR2 (germline): MNHEY, SMNVEV (reference sequence). CDR3 length: 16 residues.